The 25 T cell receptor beta chains in this list originate from one sample, sequenced in a study of spatial heterogeneity in lung cancer. TCRdb analysed the 5' RACE reads with MiXCR anew, one entry per CDR3 protein. In the table there are about 12,000 distinct CDR3 sequences, 12% to 15% of which are singletons. Time point meaning: sample taken at primary tumor resection. In each case, whole RNA from tumor, nontumor lung or frozen PBMC was sequenced unsorted. The material was PBMCs, obtained at surgery. Receptors were obtained from a male donor with early-stage non-small cell lung cancer.

In this sample, this clonotype turned up a few times. The chain employs TRBV15 and TRBJ1-1, with D uncertain. CDR1 and CDR2 (germline): LNHNV, YYDKDF (reference sequence). This CDR3 is 12 amino acids long. The V end was cut by 5 bases, the J end by 11 bases, with 15 bases between. As DNA, the CDR3 is TGTGCCACCAGCGACCAAGGCCAGGCGGCTTTCTTT. This encodes CATSDQGQAAFF.

By frequency in the sample, this clonotype is medium-sized. The J gene is TRBJ1-2, the V gene TRBV6-5; the D gene is possibly TRBD1 (6 bases). The CDR3 covers 14 residues. The germline CDR1 and CDR2 sequences are MNHEY and SVGAGI. The V and J ends lost 3 bases and 5 bases respectively, with 13 bases between them. The CDR3 DNA follows: TGTGCCAGCAGTTATTCGGGGGGCGGATATGGCTACACCTTC. Its translation is CASSYSGGGYGYTF.

This clonotype has a count of ten or more. Written as DNA, the CDR3 is TGTGCCAGCAGCTTACGCCTAGCGGGCTCAGATACGCAGTATTTT. Its translation: CASSLRLAGSDTQYF. This chain uses TRBV7-8 with TRBJ2-3; 8 nucleotides match TRBD2. The germline V gene encodes CDR1 SGHVS and CDR2 FQNEAQ. This CDR3 has 15 residues. After removal of 2 bases from V and 4 bases from J, the junction contained 5 bases not matched to a gene.

V and J are TRBV27 and TRBJ1-6; D uncertain. Germline-derived CDR1 and CDR2 are MNHEY and SMNVEV (reference sequence). Trimming removed 6 bases at V and 5 bases at J, with 14 bases between. CDR3 size: 15 residues. The CDR3 region has the DNA TGTGCCAGCAGCGAAACCCGACGGGATAATTCACCCCTCCACTTT. It codes for CASSETRRDNSPLHF.

This sequence joins TRBV5-1 and TRBJ1-4; no clear D gene. CDR1 and CDR2 from the germline V gene are SGHRS and YFSETQ. With 0 bases removed from V and 0 bases from J, the gap between germline ends came to 3 bases. CDR3 length: 14 residues. CDR3 sequence: CASSLEATNEKLFF. The DNA for the CDR3 is TGCGCCAGCAGCTTGGAGGCAACTAATGAAAAACTGTTTTTT.

Only a few counts were recorded for this clonotype. The V call is TRBV4-3, the J call TRBJ1-1; D gene ambiguous. The CDR3 runs 15 residues. Germline lookup yields CDR1 LGHNA and CDR2 YSLEER. V gave up 0 bases and J gave up 2 bases, with 10 bases separating them. CDR3 DNA: TGCGCCAGCAGCCAAGATATAGGCCGTAACACTGAAGCTTTCTTT. Amino acid sequence: CASSQDIGRNTEAFF.

In nucleotides, the CDR3 is TGCGCCAGCAGTCGGGACCGCACTAACTATGGCTACACCTTC. It is translated as CASSRDRTNYGYTF. This chain links TRBV5-1 with TRBJ1-2, with TRBD1 as a possible D gene (5 bases). The V end lost 5 bases, the J end lost 0 bases, and 11 bases lay between the germline ends. In germline, CDR1 is SGHRS, CDR2 YFSETQ. The CDR3 extends over 14 amino acids.

This clonotype was observed at least ten times. V is TRBV29-1 and J is TRBJ2-1; D is possibly TRBD2 (5 bases). Between the trimmed V and J ends, which lost 6 bases and 7 bases, there was a span of 16 bases. Germline V gives CDR1 SQVTM, CDR2 ANQGSEA. CDR3 length: 13 amino acids. This chain's CDR3 is CSVLPGTRNEQFF. CDR3 DNA: TGCAGCGTCCTTCCGGGAACGAGGAATGAGCAGTTCTTC.

Note on this clonotype: A clone one base away is much larger, so this may be a read error. This chain links TRBV24-1 with TRBJ2-3, with 8 bases that match TRBD2. CDR3 length: 15 residues. V trimming: 6 bases; J trimming: 4 bases; junction bases outside the gene matches: 8. Germline CDR1 is KGHDR and CDR2 is SFDVKD. For the CDR3, the DNA is TGTGCCACCAGTAACCCCGGGGGGGCCCCAGATACGCAGTATTTT. Translated: CATSNPGGAPDTQYF.

The chain joins TRBV7-2 to TRBJ2-5; 9 nucleotides line up with TRBD1. CDR1 SGHTA and CDR2 FQGNSA come from the germline V gene. This CDR3 contains 15 residues. V lost 5 bases and J lost 10; bases outside the gene matches: 14. The CDR3 here is CASSMPTGGLAGQYF. Here the CDR3 DNA reads TGTGCCAGCAGCATGCCCACAGGGGGCCTTGCAGGCCAGTACTTC.

About this clonotype itself: A clone one base away is much larger, so this may be a read error. No conserved phenylalanine or tryptophan is present at the end of the CDR3, so a read error is the likely explanation. This chain links TRBV11-2 with TRBJ1-1, with TRBD1 matching over 7 bases. Germline CDR1 SGHAT, CDR2 FQNNGV. This CDR3 spans 14 amino acids. Trimming removed 2 bases from V and 5 bases from J; junction bases left unmatched: 5. This CDR3 reads CASSLRDSRTEAFY. Written as DNA, the CDR3 is TGTGCCAGCAGCTTACGGGACAGTCGAACTGAAGCTTTCTAT.

This clonotype ranks as medium-sized. This chain uses TRBV3-2 with TRBJ2-7. TRBV3-2 is designated a pseudogene. The CDR3 consists of 17 residues. The CDR3 sequence is CASSLPSRTGTYYEQYF. CDR3 in DNA: TGTGCCAGCAGCCTACCCAGCCGTACCGGGACCTACTACGAGCAGTACTTC.

CDR3 in amino acids: CASKSLRTRDGYTF. In DNA form, the CDR3 reads TGTGCCAGCAAAAGCCTCCGGACTAGGGATGGCTACACCTTC. J is TRBJ1-2 and V is TRBV27, with D hard to call. The CDR3 extends over 14 amino acids. CDR1 is MNHEY and CDR2 is SMNVEV in the germline V gene (reference sequence). Trimming pared 7 bases from V and 6 bases from J, leaving 18 bases between.

The chain is built from TRBV6-6 and TRBJ1-1; D remains unclear. This CDR3 has 13 amino acids. Looked up from germline, CDR1 is MNHNY and CDR2 is SVGAGI (reference sequence). The V end lost 2 bases, the J end lost 4 bases, and 8 bases lay between the germline ends. The DNA for the CDR3 is TGTGCCAGCAGTTACGACCGTTTCACTGAAGCTTTCTTT. The encoded protein is CASSYDRFTEAFF.

The chain uses TRBV7-2 and TRBJ2-5; no clear D gene. The CDR3 runs to 13 residues. The V end lost 4 bases, the J end lost 2 bases, and 8 bases lay between the germline ends. Germline V gene sequence: CDR1 SGHTA, CDR2 FQGNSA. The CDR3 DNA sequence: TGTGCCAGCAGCTCTCGGGCTCAAGAGACCCAGTACTTC. Translation: CASSSRAQETQYF. Together with reference TRBV7-2 and TRBJ2-5, the CDR3 gives the full variable domain: GAGVSQSPSNKVTEKGKDVELRCDPISGHTALYWYRQSLGQGLEFLIYFQGNSAPDKSGLPSDRFSAERTGGSVSTLTIQRTQQEDSAVYLCASSSRAQETQYFGPGTRLLVL.

This chain connects TRBV29-1 to TRBJ2-1, with 11 bases fitting TRBD2. Germline lookup yields CDR1 SQVTM and CDR2 ANQGSEA. V shed 0 bases, J shed 0 bases, and the junction held 7 bases outside the gene matches. The length of the CDR3 is 18 residues. The CDR3 loop is CSVEDRTSGGYSYNEQFF. In DNA form, the CDR3 reads TGCAGCGTTGAAGATCGAACTAGCGGGGGTTACTCCTACAATGAGCAGTTCTTC.

There are a few counts of this clonotype. This chain connects TRBV28 to TRBJ1-2; D gene uncertain. The CDR3 totals 14 residues. Trimming shortened V by 6 bases and J by 2 bases, and 13 bases separated the two germline ends. In germline, CDR1 is MDHEN, CDR2 SYDVKM. The CDR3 is CASRNRPANYGYTF. The CDR3, as DNA: TGTGCCAGCAGAAACAGACCTGCGAACTATGGCTACACCTTC.

This clonotype came up many times. V usage is TRBV19 and J usage is TRBJ1-5, with D perhaps TRBD1 (5 bases). Trimming removed 11 bases from V and 3 bases from J, with 14 bases in between. Germline V lookup: CDR1 LNHDA, CDR2 SQIVND (reference sequence). There are 13 residues in the CDR3. The chain's CDR3 is CAGARDLNQPQHF. The CDR3, as DNA: TGTGCCGGAGCCCGGGACCTCAATCAGCCCCAGCATTTT. The complete variable domain, with remaining parts taken from reference TRBV19 and TRBJ1-5, reads DGGITQSPKYLFRKEGQNVTLSCEQNLNHDAMYWYRQDPGQGLRLIYYSQIVNDFQKGDIAEGYSVSREKKESFPLTVTSAQKNPTAFYLCAGARDLNQPQHFGDGTRLSIL.

This clonotype was detected many times. This chain joins TRBV20-1 and TRBJ2-5; no reliable D call. Germline values: CDR1 DFQATT, CDR2 SNEGSKA (reference sequence). CDR3 length: 12 residues. V was pared by 4 bases and J by 4 bases, with 10 bases between. The CDR3, as DNA: TGCAGTGCTAAAGAGAGAGGAGAGACCCAGTACTTC. Translation: CSAKERGETQYF.

The chain has TRBV20-1 and TRBJ1-6, with TRBD1 matching 8 bases. The germline V gene has CDR1 DFQATT and CDR2 SNEGSKA (reference sequence). The CDR3 is 13 amino acids. Trimming cost V 5 bases and J 9 bases; bases outside gene matches: 6. This chain's CDR3 is CSAPGQGTSPLHF. CDR3 sequence (DNA): TGCAGTGCTCCTGGACAGGGAACTTCACCCCTCCACTTT.

This clonotype is large. J is TRBJ2-7 and V is TRBV18; D perhaps matches TRBD2 (5 bases). The CDR3 loop spans 12 amino acids. Germline V gene sequence: CDR1 KGHSH, CDR2 LQKENI. V lost 3 bases and J 4 bases, leaving 7 bases between the germline ends. This chain's CDR3 is CASSPPGYEQYF. The CDR3 DNA reads as TGTGCCAGCTCACCCCCGGGGTACGAGCAGTACTTC. The variable domain in full, completed from reference TRBV18 and TRBJ2-7, reads NAGVMQNPRHLVRRRGQEARLRCSPMKGHSHVYWYRQLPEEGLKFMVYLQKENIIDESGMPKERFSAEFPKEGPSILRIQQVVRGDSAAYFCASSPPGYEQYFGPGTRLTVT.

This clonotype was seen only a few times. The J gene is TRBJ2-1, the V gene TRBV14, with a possible D match to TRBD1 (6 bases). This CDR3 is 15 amino acids long. In germline, CDR1 is SGHDN, CDR2 FVKESK. V was trimmed by 3 bases and J by 7 bases, leaving 16 bases between them. CDR3 coding DNA: TGTGCCAGCAGCCAGGCCAGGGGAGTTGGGAATGAGCAGTTCTTC. Encoded protein: CASSQARGVGNEQFF.

This clonotype was counted between two and nine times. This chain joins TRBV5-4 and TRBJ2-7, with 7 bases lining up with TRBD1. The germline gives CDR1 SGHNT, CDR2 YYREEE (reference sequence). Unmatched junction bases numbered 6, after V lost 0 bases and J lost 9 bases. CDR3 size: 13 residues. CDR3 in DNA: TGTGCCAGCAGCTTGGACCGACAGGGTTTGCAGTACTTC. Translation: CASSLDRQGLQYF.

The chain combines TRBV20-1 with TRBJ1-2, with D perhaps matching TRBD1 (6 bases). Deletions cut 5 bases from V and 3 bases from J, with 16 bases between. This CDR3 has 14 residues. From germline, CDR1 is DFQATT and CDR2 SNEGSKA (reference sequence). CDR3 amino acids: CSAPGDTRDYGYTF. The CDR3 region has the DNA TGCAGTGCTCCGGGGGACACGAGGGACTATGGCTACACCTTC.

The chain carries TRBV5-4 and TRBJ1-4; TRBD1 might be the D (6 bases). V lost 0 bases to trimming and J lost 4 bases, with 7 bases between them. The CDR3 runs to 14 residues. The V gene's germline CDR1 is SGHNT and CDR2 YYREEE (reference sequence). The CDR3 nucleotides read TGTGCCAGCAGCTTGGGACAGGATAATGAAAAACTGTTTTTT. Translating gives CASSLGQDNEKLFF.